This T cell receptor (beta chain) was obtained from a study of T cell repertoires in cytomegalovirus infection. Whole-study context: Public TCR beta signatures were indicative of both CMV infection and a matching HLA type.

MiXCR, applied by TCRdb to the reads, yields one record per CDR3 protein. The sample consists of about 830,000 distinct CDR3 sequences, around a third of them appearing once. About this clonotype: As yet, its antigen is unknown.

Whole-study findings and limits: Carriers of CMV and the relevant HLA type were discriminated by public TCR beta frequency.

The receptor comes from a human donor in good health (CMV status not recorded). Some clones in this sample may be carry-over from other donors' samples. Sample: cultured CD8+ T cells from PBMCs, taken from culture after CMV antigen stimulation.

CDR3 DNA sequence: TGTGCCAGCAGCCAAGTATGGGATGAGCAGTTCTTC. Amino acid sequence: CASSQVWDEQFF. The chain links TRBV14 to TRBJ2-1; D remains ambiguous. The CDR3 covers 12 residues. Trimming removed 1 base from V and 8 bases from J, with 6 bases in between. Per germline, CDR1 SGHDN and CDR2 FVKESK.